The TCR beta chain under discussion was sequenced for a study of PD-1 blockade in mismatch repair-deficient tumors. Across the whole study: Patients had approximately 12 mismatch repair-deficient cancer types, all previously treated and progressing.

General study points: After pembrolizumab, tumor-resident clones rose rapidly, then generally contracted before radiologic responses.

Notes on this clone: The antigen is not known.

The data were produced by immunoSEQ multiplex PCR, yet TCRdb's version contains in-frame clones alone and is incomplete. The sample consists of about 130,000 clones, almost 90% of them appearing once. Germline V gives CDR1 LNHDA, CDR2 SQIVND (reference sequence). The junction had 9 bases not matched to a gene; V was cut back by 6 bases and J by 4 bases. The CDR3 consists of 14 residues. All patients were mismatch repair deficient, assessed by either PCR or immunohistochemistry. Three pembrolizumab responders had their TCRs sequenced. Sequencing used peripheral blood, obtained just under 74 weeks after starting pembrolizumab. The origin of this receptor is an adult with mismatch repair-deficient cancer. The rearrangement joins TRBV19 to TRBJ2-7; 7 bases are a match to TRBD1. CDR3 in amino acids: CASSLQGLVYEQYF. CDR3 nucleotides: TGTGCCAGTAGCCTACAGGGGCTAGTATACGAGCAGTACTTC.